A selection of T cell receptor beta chains follows, all from one sample in a study of patients and donors after allogeneic stem cell transplantation. TCRdb used MiXCR to reprocess the RT-PCR reads, holding one entry per CDR3 protein. The sample includes about 960,000 distinct CDR3 sequences, roughly 18% seen only once; the top ten take roughly 6%. Specimen: blood, either unsorted or a sorted T cell fraction (not recorded which). These receptors were taken from a human donor who was either an allogeneic HSCT recipient or a stem cell or donor lymphocyte infusion donor (not recorded which). It is not recorded whose cells these are; they may come from a transplant donor. Both conserved end residues are part of each CDR3. D genes are given only for firm matches. Some rows mark clone size as missing; the rest say once, few, many or name a class of expanded clone.

CDR3 DNA: TGTGCCAGCAGTTTAAAGGGAGCCGGAGAAGCTTTCTTT; CDR3 protein: CASSLKGAGEAFF; CDR3 length: 13; D gene: -; clone size: few; J gene: TRBJ1-1; V gene: TRBV27
CDR3 DNA: TGTGCCAGCTCTGCCAGTATGGGAACAAACAATGAGCAGTTCTTC; CDR3 protein: CASSASMGTNNEQFF; CDR3 length: 15; D gene: -; clone size: -; J gene: TRBJ2-1; V gene: TRBV18
CDR3 DNA: TGTGCCAGTAACAGGGGATTAACGAGCACAGATACGCAGTATTTT; CDR3 protein: CASNRGLTSTDTQYF; CDR3 length: 15; D gene: TRBD1; clone size: -; J gene: TRBJ2-3; V gene: TRBV7-3
CDR3 DNA: TGCAGTGCTAGGGTCGGAAGCGGGGGGGGGAGCTCCTACGAGCAGTACTTC; CDR3 protein: CSARVGSGGGSSYEQYF; CDR3 length: 17; D gene: TRBD2; clone size: -; J gene: TRBJ2-7; V gene: TRBV20-1
CDR3 DNA: TGTGCCACCAGTGGAGGCACAGTGCAGCCATATGGCTACACCTTC; CDR3 protein: CATSGGTVQPYGYTF; CDR3 length: 15; D gene: -; clone size: few; J gene: TRBJ1-2; V gene: TRBV24-1
CDR3 DNA: TGTGCCAGCAGTTTGGGGAAATGGCAGCCCCAGCATTTT; CDR3 protein: CASSLGKWQPQHF; CDR3 length: 13; D gene: -; clone size: few; J gene: TRBJ1-5; V gene: TRBV27
CDR3 DNA: TGTGCCAGCAGCCAACGGGACAGGGGAGGCGGCTATGGCTACACCTTC; CDR3 protein: CASSQRDRGGGYGYTF; CDR3 length: 16; D gene: TRBD1; clone size: -; J gene: TRBJ1-2; V gene: TRBV5-6
CDR3 DNA: TGTGCCACCAGCAGAGTAGCGGGAGGCGTAAATGAGCAGTTCTTC; CDR3 protein: CATSRVAGGVNEQFF; CDR3 length: 15; D gene: TRBD2; clone size: few; J gene: TRBJ2-1; V gene: TRBV15
CDR3 DNA: TGCAGTGCTAGCGACTCCGAGCAGTACTTC; CDR3 protein: CSASDSEQYF; CDR3 length: 10; D gene: -; clone size: -; J gene: TRBJ2-7; V gene: TRBV20-1
CDR3 DNA: TGTGCCAGCAGTTCTACCTCGTTTTTTGGCTACACCTTC; CDR3 protein: CASSSTSFFGYTF; CDR3 length: 13; D gene: -; clone size: -; J gene: TRBJ1-2; V gene: TRBV6-5
CDR3 DNA: TGCAGCGTTGACGGGCAACAGTTCTTC; CDR3 protein: CSVDGQQFF; CDR3 length: 9; D gene: -; clone size: -; J gene: TRBJ2-1; V gene: TRBV29-1
CDR3 DNA: TGTGCCAGCAGCTGGGGGGACAGGGGTGGAGATACGCAGTATTTT; CDR3 protein: CASSWGDRGGDTQYF; CDR3 length: 15; D gene: TRBD1; clone size: -; J gene: TRBJ2-3; V gene: TRBV7-3
CDR3 DNA: TGCAGTGCTAGTAGAGGCAGGGTGGGCTACGAGCAGTACTTC; CDR3 protein: CSASRGRVGYEQYF; CDR3 length: 14; D gene: -; clone size: few; J gene: TRBJ2-7; V gene: TRBV20-1
CDR3 DNA: TGTGCCAGCAGTCCCCCTCCCCTCGGGCTGGAGCCCCAGCATTTT; CDR3 protein: CASSPPPLGLEPQHF; CDR3 length: 15; D gene: -; clone size: -; J gene: TRBJ1-5; V gene: TRBV12-3/TRBV12-4
CDR3 DNA: TGCAGCGTTGTGGGCACAGGCTCCTACAATGAGCAGTTCTTC; CDR3 protein: CSVVGTGSYNEQFF; CDR3 length: 14; D gene: -; clone size: few; J gene: TRBJ2-1; V gene: TRBV29-1
CDR3 DNA: TGCGCCAGCAGCTCGCGTCTTGAGGGCAGTGAGCAGTTCTTC; CDR3 protein: CASSSRLEGSEQFF; CDR3 length: 14; D gene: -; clone size: -; J gene: TRBJ2-1; V gene: TRBV5-1
CDR3 DNA: TGCAGTGCTAGAGGGGACAGGGCCCCAAGAGATACGCAGTATTTT; CDR3 protein: CSARGDRAPRDTQYF; CDR3 length: 15; D gene: TRBD1; clone size: -; J gene: TRBJ2-3; V gene: TRBV20-1
CDR3 DNA: TGTGCCAGCAGTCTCCCAGGGGAACAGCCCCAGCATTTT; CDR3 protein: CASSLPGEQPQHF; CDR3 length: 13; D gene: -; clone size: -; J gene: TRBJ1-5; V gene: TRBV25-1
CDR3 DNA: TGCGCCAGCAGACTTCACGCTACCTCTGGCTACGAGCAGTACTTC; CDR3 protein: CASRLHATSGYEQYF; CDR3 length: 15; D gene: -; clone size: -; J gene: TRBJ2-7; V gene: TRBV4-1
CDR3 DNA: TGCAGTGCTATTTCCCGGAGCGGGAACGGCGGGGAGCTGTTTTTT; CDR3 protein: CSAISRSGNGGELFF; CDR3 length: 15; D gene: TRBD2; clone size: -; J gene: TRBJ2-2; V gene: TRBV20-1
CDR3 DNA: TGTGCCAGCAGCTTAGGCGAGGTTTATAGCAATCAGCCCCAGCATTTT; CDR3 protein: CASSLGEVYSNQPQHF; CDR3 length: 16; D gene: -; clone size: few; J gene: TRBJ1-5; V gene: TRBV7-8